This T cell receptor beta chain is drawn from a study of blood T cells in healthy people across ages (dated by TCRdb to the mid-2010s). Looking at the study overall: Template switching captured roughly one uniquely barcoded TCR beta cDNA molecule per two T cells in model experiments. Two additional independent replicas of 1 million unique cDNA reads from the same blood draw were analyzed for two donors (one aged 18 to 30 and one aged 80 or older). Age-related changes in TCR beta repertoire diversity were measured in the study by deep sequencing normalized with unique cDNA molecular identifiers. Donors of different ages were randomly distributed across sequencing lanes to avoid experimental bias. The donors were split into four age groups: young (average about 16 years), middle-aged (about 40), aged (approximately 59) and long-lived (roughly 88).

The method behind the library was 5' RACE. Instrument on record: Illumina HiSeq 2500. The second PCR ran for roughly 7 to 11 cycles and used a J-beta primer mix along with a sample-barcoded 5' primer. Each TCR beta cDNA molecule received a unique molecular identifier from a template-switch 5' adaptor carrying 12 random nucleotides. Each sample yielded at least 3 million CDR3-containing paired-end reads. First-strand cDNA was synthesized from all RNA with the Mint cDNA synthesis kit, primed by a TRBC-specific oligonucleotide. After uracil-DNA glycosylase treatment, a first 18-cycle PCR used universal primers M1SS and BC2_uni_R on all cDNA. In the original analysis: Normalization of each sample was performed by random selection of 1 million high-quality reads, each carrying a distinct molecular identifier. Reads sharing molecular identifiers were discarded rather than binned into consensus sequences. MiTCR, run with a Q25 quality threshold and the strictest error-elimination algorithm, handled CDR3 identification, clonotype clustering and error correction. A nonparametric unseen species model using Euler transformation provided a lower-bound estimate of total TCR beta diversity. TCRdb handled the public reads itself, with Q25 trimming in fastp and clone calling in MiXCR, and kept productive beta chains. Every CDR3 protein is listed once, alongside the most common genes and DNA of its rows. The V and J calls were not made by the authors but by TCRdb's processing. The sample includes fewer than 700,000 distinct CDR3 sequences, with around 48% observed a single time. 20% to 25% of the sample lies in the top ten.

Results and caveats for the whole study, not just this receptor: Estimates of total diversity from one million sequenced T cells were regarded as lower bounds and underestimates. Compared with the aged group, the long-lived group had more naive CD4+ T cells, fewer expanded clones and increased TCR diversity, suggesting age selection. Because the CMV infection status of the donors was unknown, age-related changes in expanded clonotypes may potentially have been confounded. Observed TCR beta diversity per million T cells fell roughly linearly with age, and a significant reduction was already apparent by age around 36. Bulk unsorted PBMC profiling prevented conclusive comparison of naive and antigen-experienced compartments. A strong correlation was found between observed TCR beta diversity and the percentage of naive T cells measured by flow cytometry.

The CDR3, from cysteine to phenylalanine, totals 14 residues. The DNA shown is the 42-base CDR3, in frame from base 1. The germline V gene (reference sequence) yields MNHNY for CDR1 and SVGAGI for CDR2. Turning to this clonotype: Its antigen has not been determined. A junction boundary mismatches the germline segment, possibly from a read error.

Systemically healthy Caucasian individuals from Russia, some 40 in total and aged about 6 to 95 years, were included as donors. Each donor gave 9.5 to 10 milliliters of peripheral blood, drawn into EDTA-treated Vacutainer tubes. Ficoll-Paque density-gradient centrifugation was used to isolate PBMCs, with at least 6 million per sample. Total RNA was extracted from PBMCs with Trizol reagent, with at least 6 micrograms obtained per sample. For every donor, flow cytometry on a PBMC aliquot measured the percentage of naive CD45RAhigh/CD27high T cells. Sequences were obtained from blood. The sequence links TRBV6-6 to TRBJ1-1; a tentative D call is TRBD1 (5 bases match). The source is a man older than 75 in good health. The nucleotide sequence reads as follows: TGTGTCAGCAGTGACAGTACGGGTACCACTGAAGCTTTCTTT. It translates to CVSSDSTGTTEAFF.